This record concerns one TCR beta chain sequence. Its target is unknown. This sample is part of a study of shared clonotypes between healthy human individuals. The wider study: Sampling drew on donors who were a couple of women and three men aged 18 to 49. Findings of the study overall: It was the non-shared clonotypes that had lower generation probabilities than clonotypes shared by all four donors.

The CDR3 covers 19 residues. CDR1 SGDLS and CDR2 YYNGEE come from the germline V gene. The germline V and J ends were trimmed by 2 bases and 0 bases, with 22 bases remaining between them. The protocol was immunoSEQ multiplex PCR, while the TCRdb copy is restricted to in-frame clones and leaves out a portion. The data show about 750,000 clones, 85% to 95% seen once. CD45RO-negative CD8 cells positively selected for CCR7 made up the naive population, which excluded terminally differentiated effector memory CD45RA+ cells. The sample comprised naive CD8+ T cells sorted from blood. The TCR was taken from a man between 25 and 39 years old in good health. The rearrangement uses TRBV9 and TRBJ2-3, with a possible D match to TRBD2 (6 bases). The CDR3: CASSVLGREPRGSTDTQYF. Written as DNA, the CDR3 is TGTGCCAGCAGCGTTTTGGGTCGGGAGCCTCGGGGGAGCACAGATACGCAGTATTTT. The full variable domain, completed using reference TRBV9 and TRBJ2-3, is DSGVTQTPKHLITATGQRVTLRCSPRSGDLSVYWYQQSLDQGLQFLIQYYNGEERAKGNILERFSAQQFPDLHSELNLSSLELGDSALYFCASSVLGREPRGSTDTQYFGPGTRLTVL.